Shown below are 3 T cell receptor beta chains from a single sample sequenced in a study of blood T cells in healthy people across ages. Through a sample-barcoded 5' primer and a J-beta primer mix, a second PCR was run for roughly 6 to 12 cycles. TCRdb called the 5' RACE reads again in MiXCR, with one record for every CDR3 protein. The sample records fewer than 800,000 distinct CDR3 sequences, approximately 49% being singletons. The sample taken for sequencing was blood. These receptors originate from a woman aged 55-70 years in good health.

V gene TRBV25-1 combines with J gene TRBJ2-7, with TRBD1 matching 7 bases. Germline lookup yields CDR1 MGHDK and CDR2 SYGVNS. The length of the CDR3 is 15 residues. Trimming took 3 bases from V and 6 from J; bases not matched to a gene: 11. CDR3: CASSDQETGICEQYF. Written as DNA, the CDR3 is TGTGCCAGCAGTGACCAAGAGACAGGGATCTGCGAGCAGTACTTC.

The chain joins TRBV6-6 to TRBJ2-5, with 9 positions matching TRBD1. The J call may be wrong; the DNA end is better matched by TRBJ2-7. The length of the CDR3 is 14 residues. CDR1 is MNHNY and CDR2 is SVGAGI in the germline V gene (reference sequence). The CDR3 bases are TGTGCCAGCAGTGCCGGGACAGGGCGAGTCGAGCAGTACTTC. Translating gives CASSAGTGRVEQYF.

This clonotype was found once. CDR3 protein: CSAAGAAGGTYEQYF. The CDR3 DNA reads as TGCAGTGCCGCAGGGGCGGCAGGGGGTACCTACGAGCAGTACTTC. The chain links TRBV20-1 to TRBJ2-7; 7 bases match TRBD1. The germline V gene has CDR1 DFQATT and CDR2 SNEGSKA (reference sequence). This CDR3 contains 15 residues. V lost 6 bases, J lost 2 bases, and 13 bases stayed unmatched.